This is a list of T cell receptor beta chains from one sample in a study of brain metastases from non-small cell lung cancer. Produced via immunoSEQ multiplex PCR; TCRdb's table is partial and in-frame only. The table records 900 to 1,000 clones, nearly 95% of them present only once. Material: tumor-adjacent normal tissue. The receptor set was obtained from a donor at least 40 years old with non-small cell lung cancer. Both conserved end residues are part of each CDR3. D genes are given only for firm matches. The size field is filled for only some rows; it gives once, few, many or a size class.

CDR3: CASSPGHSNTEAFF
DNA: TGTGCCAGCAGCCCGGGACACTCGAACACTGAAGCTTTCTTT
D: -
size: -
J: TRBJ1-1
V: TRBV7-2

CDR3: CASNVERTDTQYF
DNA: TGTGCCAGCAACGTGGAACGCACAGATACGCAGTATTTT
D: -
size: -
J: TRBJ2-3
V: TRBV9

CDR3: CASSQEGRTVTDTQYF
DNA: TGTGCCAGCAGCCAAGAAGGGAGAACAGTCACAGATACGCAGTATTTT
D: -
size: -
J: TRBJ2-3
V: TRBV4-2

CDR3: CASSPSLTNYGYTF
DNA: TGTGCCAGCAGCCCGAGCTTAACTAACTATGGCTACACCTTC
D: -
size: -
J: TRBJ1-2
V: TRBV7-2

CDR3: CASSRGVEAFF
DNA: TGTGCCAGCAGCCGAGGGGTTGAAGCTTTTTTT
D: -
size: -
J: TRBJ1-1
V: TRBV4-2

CDR3: CASSFGGNQPQHF
DNA: TGTGCCAGCAGTTTTGGTGGGAATCAGCCCCAGCATTTT
D: -
size: -
J: TRBJ1-5
V: TRBV12-3/TRBV12-4

CDR3: CASSQEVGYNTDTQYF
DNA: TGTGCCAGCAGTCAAGAAGTCGGATATAACACAGATACGCAGTATTTT
D: -
size: once
J: TRBJ2-3
V: TRBV3-1/TRBV3-2

CDR3: CASSSRGTQYF
DNA: TGTGCCAGCAGTTCTAGAGGGACGCAGTATTTT
D: -
size: -
J: TRBJ2-3
V: TRBV27

CDR3: CASSSRQGGYQETQYF
DNA: TGTGCCAGCAGCTCGCGACAAGGGGGGTACCAAGAGACCCAGTACTTC
D: -
size: -
J: TRBJ2-5
V: TRBV5-6

CDR3: CASSRFIRNDQPQHF
DNA: TGCGCCAGCAGTCGTTTCATCCGGAACGATCAGCCCCAGCATTTT
D: -
size: few
J: TRBJ1-5
V: TRBV23-1

CDR3: CSVGLVYEQYF
DNA: TGCAGCGTGGGGTTAGTCTACGAGCAGTACTTC
D: -
size: -
J: TRBJ2-7
V: TRBV29-1

CDR3: CASSIGGETQYF
DNA: TGTGCCAGTAGTATAGGGGGCGAGACCCAGTACTTC
D: -
size: few
J: TRBJ2-5
V: TRBV19

CDR3: CAWSGRALEAFF
DNA: TGTGCCTGGAGTGGGCGGGCCTTAGAAGCTTTCTTT
D: -
size: -
J: TRBJ1-1
V: TRBV30

CDR3: CASSPGSLSGNTIYF
DNA: TGTGCCAGTAGCCCCGGATCACTCTCTGGAAACACCATATATTTT
D: -
size: -
J: TRBJ1-3
V: TRBV6-5

CDR3: CASSPSGGTDTDTQYF
DNA: TGTGCCAGCAGCCCGAGCGGGGGGACAGACACAGATACGCAGTATTTT
D: TRBD2
size: -
J: TRBJ2-3
V: TRBV7-3

CDR3: CASSWASPENDGYTF
DNA: TGCGCCAGCAGCTGGGCTTCTCCCGAGAACGATGGCTACACCTTC
D: -
size: once
J: TRBJ1-2
V: TRBV5-1

CDR3: CASSLGNSPLHF
DNA: TGTGCCAGCTCACTTGGTAATTCACCCCTCCACTTT
D: -
size: -
J: TRBJ1-6
V: TRBV18

CDR3: CASSQAGSTDTQYF
DNA: TGCGCCAGCAGCCAAGCTGGGTCCACAGATACGCAGTATTTT
D: -
size: -
J: TRBJ2-3
V: TRBV4-3

CDR3: CASSNPAGNRAYEQYF
DNA: TGTGCCAGTAGCAACCCAGCGGGGAACAGGGCCTACGAGCAGTACTTC
D: -
size: -
J: TRBJ2-7
V: TRBV19

CDR3: CASSPGATLQETQYF
DNA: TGTGCCAGCAGCCCCGGAGCGACCCTCCAAGAGACCCAGTACTTC
D: -
size: -
J: TRBJ2-5
V: TRBV7-2

CDR3: CASSQSSEAFF
DNA: TGTGCCAGCAGCCAATCCTCTGAAGCTTTCTTT
D: -
size: once
J: TRBJ1-1
V: TRBV3-1/TRBV3-2

CDR3: CASRRNEKLFF
DNA: TGTGCCAGCAGGCGGAATGAAAAACTGTTTTTT
D: -
size: -
J: TRBJ1-4
V: TRBV3-1/TRBV3-2

CDR3: CAWRVTGTNTGELFF
DNA: TGTGCCTGGAGGGTAACAGGGACGAACACCGGGGAGCTGTTTTTT
D: -
size: once
J: TRBJ2-2
V: TRBV30

CDR3: CASSESRISGNTIYF
DNA: TGTGCCAGCAGTGAATCGCGGATCTCTGGAAACACCATATATTTT
D: -
size: -
J: TRBJ1-3
V: TRBV6-1

CDR3: CASRWGFGEAFF
DNA: TGTGCCAGTAGATGGGGGTTTGGTGAAGCTTTCTTT
D: -
size: once
J: TRBJ1-1
V: TRBV19

CDR3: CASSLFRGQGGNQPQHF
DNA: TGTGCCAGCAGTTTATTTCGGGGACAGGGTGGAAATCAGCCCCAGCATTTT
D: TRBD1
size: -
J: TRBJ1-5
V: TRBV28

CDR3: CASSWLGQGYNSPLHF
DNA: TGCGCCAGCAGCTGGTTGGGACAGGGTTATAATTCACCCCTCCACTTT
D: TRBD1
size: once
J: TRBJ1-6
V: TRBV5-1

CDR3: CATRGTEETQYF
DNA: TGTGCCACCAGAGGGACCGAAGAGACCCAGTACTTC
D: -
size: -
J: TRBJ2-5
V: TRBV24-1

CDR3: CASSPPWTGRNEQFF
DNA: TGTGCCAGCAGCCCACCCTGGACAGGCAGGAATGAGCAGTTCTTC
D: TRBD1
size: once
J: TRBJ2-1
V: TRBV14

CDR3: CASNLRSTSGRTDTQYF
DNA: TGTGCCAGCAACCTCCGGAGCACTAGCGGGAGGACAGATACGCAGTATTTT
D: TRBD2
size: -
J: TRBJ2-3
V: TRBV5-6

CDR3: CASSRISGGANEQFF
DNA: TGTGCCAGCAGCCGAATTAGCGGGGGGGCCAATGAGCAGTTCTTC
D: TRBD2
size: -
J: TRBJ2-1
V: TRBV2

CDR3: CASSAASSGNTIYF
DNA: TGTGCCAGTAGTGCCGCAAGCTCTGGAAACACCATATATTTT
D: -
size: -
J: TRBJ1-3
V: TRBV19

CDR3: CASSQTGQDEKLFF
DNA: TGTGCCAGCAGTCAGACAGGGCAAGATGAAAAACTGTTTTTT
D: TRBD1
size: -
J: TRBJ1-4
V: TRBV28

CDR3: CASSFTENQPQHF
DNA: TGTGCCAGCAGCTTTACAGAAAATCAGCCCCAGCATTTT
D: -
size: -
J: TRBJ1-5
V: TRBV7-2

CDR3: CASSQAGHPTEAFF
DNA: TGCGCCAGCAGCCAAGCCGGACACCCAACTGAAGCTTTCTTT
D: -
size: -
J: TRBJ1-1
V: TRBV4-3

CDR3: CASSLTGGTEAFF
DNA: TGTGCCAGCAGTCTCACGGGGGGGACTGAAGCTTTCTTT
D: -
size: -
J: TRBJ1-1
V: TRBV27

CDR3: CAWSVNSGNTIYF
DNA: TGTGCCTGGAGTGTAAACTCTGGAAACACCATATATTTT
D: -
size: -
J: TRBJ1-3
V: TRBV30

CDR3: CASSQDTLTNEKLFF
DNA: TGCGCCAGCAGCCAAGACACCCTAACTAATGAAAAACTGTTTTTT
D: -
size: -
J: TRBJ1-4
V: TRBV4-3

CDR3: CASAGDKGNTIYF
DNA: TGTGCCTCCGCAGGGGATAAAGGAAACACCATATATTTT
D: -
size: -
J: TRBJ1-3
V: TRBV30

CDR3: CASTRGGQSSPLHF
DNA: TGTGCCAGCACCCGCGGGGGGCAAAGTTCACCCCTCCACTTT
D: -
size: -
J: TRBJ1-6
V: TRBV28

CDR3: CASSPWGLKAFF
DNA: TGTGCCAGCAGCCCTTGGGGGCTTAAAGCTTTCTTT
D: -
size: -
J: TRBJ1-1
V: TRBV4-2

CDR3: CASSSWVGDPSTDTQYF
DNA: TGTGCCAGCAGCTCGTGGGTGGGGGACCCTAGCACAGATACGCAGTATTTT
D: -
size: -
J: TRBJ2-3
V: TRBV4-2

CDR3: CASSLSRMNTEAFF
DNA: TGTGCCAGCAGTTTAAGTCGAATGAACACTGAAGCTTTCTTT
D: -
size: -
J: TRBJ1-1
V: TRBV28

CDR3: CASSYYDPTGGYGYTF
DNA: TGTGCCAGCAGTTACTACGATCCCACAGGGGGATATGGCTACACCTTC
D: TRBD1
size: -
J: TRBJ1-2
V: TRBV6-5

CDR3: CASSVKGAKQPQHF
DNA: TGTGCCAGCAGTGTTAAGGGGGCGAAGCAGCCCCAGCATTTT
D: TRBD1
size: -
J: TRBJ1-5
V: TRBV2

CDR3: CAWAGGARQPQHF
DNA: TGTGCCTGGGCTGGGGGGGCCCGGCAGCCCCAGCATTTT
D: -
size: -
J: TRBJ1-5
V: TRBV30

CDR3: CASSLYSSVYNEQFF
DNA: TGTGCTAGCAGCTTATATTCTAGCGTCTACAATGAGCAGTTCTTC
D: -
size: -
J: TRBJ2-1
V: TRBV7-7